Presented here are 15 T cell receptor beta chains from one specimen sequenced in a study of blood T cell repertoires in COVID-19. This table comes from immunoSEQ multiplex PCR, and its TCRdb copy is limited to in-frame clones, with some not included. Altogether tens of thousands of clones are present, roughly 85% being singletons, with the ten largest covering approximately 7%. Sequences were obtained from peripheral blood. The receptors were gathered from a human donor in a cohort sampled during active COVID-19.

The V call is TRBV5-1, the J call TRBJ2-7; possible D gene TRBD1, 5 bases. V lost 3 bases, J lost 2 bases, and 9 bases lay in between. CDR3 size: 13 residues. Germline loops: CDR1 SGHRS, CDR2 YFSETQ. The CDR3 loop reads CASSSTVTYEQYF. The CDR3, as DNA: TGCGCCAGCAGCTCGACAGTTACCTACGAGCAGTACTTC.

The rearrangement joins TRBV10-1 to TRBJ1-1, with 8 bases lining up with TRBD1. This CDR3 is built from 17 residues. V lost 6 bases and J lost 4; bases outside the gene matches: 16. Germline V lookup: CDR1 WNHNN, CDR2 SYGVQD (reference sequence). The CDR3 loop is CASSKGGDRGLVTEAFF. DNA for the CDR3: TGCGCCAGCAGCAAGGGGGGCGACAGGGGACTGGTCACTGAAGCTTTCTTT.

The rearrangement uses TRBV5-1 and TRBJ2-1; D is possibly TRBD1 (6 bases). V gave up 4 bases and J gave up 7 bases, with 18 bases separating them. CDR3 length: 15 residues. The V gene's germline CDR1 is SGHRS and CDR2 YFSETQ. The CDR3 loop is CASSVTGPWGNEQFF. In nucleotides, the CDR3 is TGCGCCAGCAGCGTCACAGGGCCCTGGGGGAATGAGCAGTTCTTC.

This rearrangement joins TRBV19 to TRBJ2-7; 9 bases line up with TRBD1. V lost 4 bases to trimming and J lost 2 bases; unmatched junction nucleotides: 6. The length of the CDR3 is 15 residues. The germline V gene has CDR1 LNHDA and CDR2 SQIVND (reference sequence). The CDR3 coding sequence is TGTGCCAGTAGTAACTTCGGGACAGGGACCTACGAGCAGTACTTC. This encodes CASSNFGTGTYEQYF.

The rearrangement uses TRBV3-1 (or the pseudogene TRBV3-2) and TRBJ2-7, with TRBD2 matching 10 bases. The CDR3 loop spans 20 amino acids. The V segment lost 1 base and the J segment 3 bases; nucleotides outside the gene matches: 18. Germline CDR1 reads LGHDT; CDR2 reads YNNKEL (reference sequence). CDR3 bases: TGTGCCAGCAGCCAAGGTCCGCTAGCGGGGGCCGCTCAAACATTCTACGAGCAGTACTTC. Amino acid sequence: CASSQGPLAGAAQTFYEQYF.

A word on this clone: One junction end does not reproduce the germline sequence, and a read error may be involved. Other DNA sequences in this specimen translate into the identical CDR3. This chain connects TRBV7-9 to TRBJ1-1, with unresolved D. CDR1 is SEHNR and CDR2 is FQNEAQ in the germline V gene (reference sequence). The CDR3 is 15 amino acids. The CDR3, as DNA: TGTGCTAGCACCGGACCTCGGGGTACGAACACTGAAGCTTTCTTT. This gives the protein CASTGPRGTNTEAFF.

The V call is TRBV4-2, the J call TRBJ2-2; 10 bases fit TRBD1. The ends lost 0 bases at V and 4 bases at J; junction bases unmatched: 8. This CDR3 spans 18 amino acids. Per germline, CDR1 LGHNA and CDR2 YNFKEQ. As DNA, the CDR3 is TGTGCCAGCAGCCAAGACCTACGGGACAGGGGTTTCACCGGGGAGCTGTTTTTT. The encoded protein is CASSQDLRDRGFTGELFF.

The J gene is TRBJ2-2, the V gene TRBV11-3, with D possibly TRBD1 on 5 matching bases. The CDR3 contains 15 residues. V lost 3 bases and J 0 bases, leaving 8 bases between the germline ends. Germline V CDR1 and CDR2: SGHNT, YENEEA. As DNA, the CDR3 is TGTGCCAGCAGCTTTAGGGGTTCGAACACCGGGGAGCTGTTTTTT. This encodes CASSFRGSNTGELFF. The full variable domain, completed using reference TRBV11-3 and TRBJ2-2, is EAGVVQSPRYKIIEKKQPVAFWCNPISGHNTLYWYLQNLGQGPELLIRYENEEAVDDSQLPKDRFSAERLKGVDSTLKIQPAELGDSAVYLCASSFRGSNTGELFFGEGSRLTVL.

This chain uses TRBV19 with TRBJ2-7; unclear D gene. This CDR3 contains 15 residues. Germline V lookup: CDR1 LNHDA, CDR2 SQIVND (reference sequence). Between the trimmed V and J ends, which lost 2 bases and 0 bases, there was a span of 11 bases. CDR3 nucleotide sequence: TGTGCCAGTAGTATAAGTAACAGCTACTCCTACGAGCAGTACTTC. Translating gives CASSISNSYSYEQYF.

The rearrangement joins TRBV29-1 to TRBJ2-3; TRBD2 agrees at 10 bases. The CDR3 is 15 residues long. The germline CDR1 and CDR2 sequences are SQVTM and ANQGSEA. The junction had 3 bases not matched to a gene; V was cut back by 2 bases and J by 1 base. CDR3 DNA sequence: TGCAGCGTTGAACTAGCGGGAGCCCGCACAGATACGCAGTATTTT. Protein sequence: CSVELAGARTDTQYF.

The CDR3, as DNA: TGCGCCAGCAGCTTACAGCGGGAGGCCCCAGATACGCAGTATTTT. It specifies CASSLQREAPDTQYF. The J gene is TRBJ2-3, the V gene TRBV5-1; TRBD2 aligns across 9 bases. V was pared by 2 bases and J by 4 bases, with 5 bases of the junction left unmatched. This CDR3 is 15 amino acids long. Germline V gene sequence: CDR1 SGHRS, CDR2 YFSETQ.

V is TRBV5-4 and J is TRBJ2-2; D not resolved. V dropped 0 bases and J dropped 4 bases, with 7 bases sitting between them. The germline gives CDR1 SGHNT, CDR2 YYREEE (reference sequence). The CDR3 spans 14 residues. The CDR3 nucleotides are TGTGCCAGCAGCTTGGGTCCAGGCACCGGGGAGCTGTTTTTT. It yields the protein CASSLGPGTGELFF.

Here the CDR3 reads CASSSGQGGQPQHF. The CDR3 DNA is TGTGCCAGCAGCTCCGGACAGGGGGGTCAGCCCCAGCATTTT. The chain has TRBV28 and TRBJ1-5; 10 bases match TRBD1. V gave up 6 bases and J gave up 6 bases; unmatched junction bases: 5. The CDR3 is 14 amino acids. Germline V gives CDR1 MDHEN, CDR2 SYDVKM.

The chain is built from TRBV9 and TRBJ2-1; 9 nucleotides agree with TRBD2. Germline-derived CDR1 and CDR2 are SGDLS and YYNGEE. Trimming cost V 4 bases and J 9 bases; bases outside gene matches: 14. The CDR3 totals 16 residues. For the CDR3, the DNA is TGTGCCAGCAGCTACCCGACTAGCGGACTTAGGGTTGAGCAGTTCTTC. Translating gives CASSYPTSGLRVEQFF. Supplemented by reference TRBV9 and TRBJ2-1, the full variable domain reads DSGVTQTPKHLITATGQRVTLRCSPRSGDLSVYWYQQSLDQGLQFLIQYYNGEERAKGNILERFSAQQFPDLHSELNLSSLELGDSALYFCASSYPTSGLRVEQFFGPGTRLTVL.

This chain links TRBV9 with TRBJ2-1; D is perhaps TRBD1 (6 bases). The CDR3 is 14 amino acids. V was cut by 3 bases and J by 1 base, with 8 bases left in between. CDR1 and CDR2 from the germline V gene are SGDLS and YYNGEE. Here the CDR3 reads CASSGDISYNEQFF. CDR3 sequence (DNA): TGTGCCAGCAGCGGGGACATTTCCTACAATGAGCAGTTCTTC. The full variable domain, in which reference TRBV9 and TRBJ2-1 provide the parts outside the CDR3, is DSGVTQTPKHLITATGQRVTLRCSPRSGDLSVYWYQQSLDQGLQFLIQYYNGEERAKGNILERFSAQQFPDLHSELNLSSLELGDSALYFCASSGDISYNEQFFGPGTRLTVL.